Here is one TCR beta chain with its context. As yet, its antigen is unknown. These data originate in a study of a mutant IDH1 vaccine in newly diagnosed glioma. Study information: Following radiotherapy alone, or alongside temozolomide cycles, vaccination was started after an interval of 4-6 weeks. Participants attended visit V12, the safety follow-up, at week 35, and then attended visit V13 at week 47.

The assay was immunoSEQ multiplex PCR, and TCRdb's table has in-frame clones only and misses some. The table records some 50,000 clones, 70% to 85% of them present only once. CDR1 is KGHSH, CDR2 LQKENI, per germline. The CDR3 has 14 amino acids. The V segment lost 4 bases and the J segment 7 bases; nucleotides outside the gene matches: 9. Described time point: week 47, end of study. In the vaccine, a single dose held 300 ug of the mutant IDH1 20-mer peptide, along with topical imiquimod. Patients in the study were vaccinated eight times, receiving shots in weeks 1, 3, 5, 7, 11, 15, 19 and 23. The source was PBMCs, collected from a glioma patient whose treatment included an IDH1 peptide vaccine. The receptor comes from a woman younger than 45 with glioma. Some clones in this sample may be carry-over from other donors' samples. The chain combines TRBV18 with TRBJ2-5, with TRBD2 matching over 7 bases. CDR3 nucleotide sequence: TGTGCCAGCTCACAGCGGGGCCCCAGCGGGACCCAGTACTTC. It codes for CASSQRGPSGTQYF.